This TCR beta chain was recorded in a study of T cells after yellow fever vaccination. As for the study in general: Fractions of low cell number were prepared using SMART-Seq v4 Ultra Low Input. Study-level points and caveats: From the bulk population, abundant clonotypes could contaminate and appear within FACS-sorted repertoires. Post-booster repertoires again held most primary-vaccination clones (approximately 96% CD4, roughly 88% CD8).

Synthesis of TCR cDNA relied on 5'RACE template switching, which attached a universal primer site and UMIs. TCRdb fed the 5' RACE reads into MiXCR, producing one record per CDR3 protein. This sample has 500,000 to 700,000 distinct CDR3 sequences, with over 15% found just once. Points on this clonotype: Its target is not known.

V dropped 4 bases and J dropped 6 bases, with 23 bases sitting between them. The germline V gene encodes CDR1 SGHRS and CDR2 YFSETQ. This CDR3 is built from 17 residues. Specimen: PBMCs, collected 15 days after the yellow fever booster vaccination. The chain joins TRBV5-1 to TRBJ2-1; tentative D call: TRBD1 (5 bases). The receptor was derived from a man aged 25-40 years who received the YFV17D yellow fever vaccine. This chain's CDR3 is CASSPGQIEKITNEQFF. CDR3 in DNA: TGCGCCAGCAGCCCCGGACAAATTGAGAAGATTACCAATGAGCAGTTCTTC.